What follows describes a single T cell receptor (beta chain). Its antigen is as yet unknown. These data originate in a study of shared clonotypes between healthy human individuals. Study-wide findings and caveats: Blood alone was sampled, and tissue repertoires likely differ. Generation probabilities were higher for clonotypes shared across all four sorted-subset donors than for unshared ones.

Here immunoSEQ multiplex PCR was the method, and the copy in TCRdb shows in-frame clones only, minus some. There are approximately 1,000,000 clones in the sample; 60% to 80% occur only once, and about 0.94% lies in the top ten. Germline CDR1 is SGHRS and CDR2 is YFSETQ. V was trimmed by 2 bases and J by 3 bases, leaving 10 bases between them. The CDR3 loop spans 14 amino acids. The sequencing input was memory CD4+ T cells from PBMCs. Subset defined: CD45RA-negative fraction. The source of this sequence is a man aged 18 to 29 in good health. Some clones in this sample may be carry-over from other donors' samples. The V gene is TRBV5-1, the J gene TRBJ2-3; no clear D. CDR3 protein: CASSLGLKTDTQYF. DNA for the CDR3: TGCGCCAGCAGCTTAGGGCTGAAGACAGATACGCAGTATTTT.